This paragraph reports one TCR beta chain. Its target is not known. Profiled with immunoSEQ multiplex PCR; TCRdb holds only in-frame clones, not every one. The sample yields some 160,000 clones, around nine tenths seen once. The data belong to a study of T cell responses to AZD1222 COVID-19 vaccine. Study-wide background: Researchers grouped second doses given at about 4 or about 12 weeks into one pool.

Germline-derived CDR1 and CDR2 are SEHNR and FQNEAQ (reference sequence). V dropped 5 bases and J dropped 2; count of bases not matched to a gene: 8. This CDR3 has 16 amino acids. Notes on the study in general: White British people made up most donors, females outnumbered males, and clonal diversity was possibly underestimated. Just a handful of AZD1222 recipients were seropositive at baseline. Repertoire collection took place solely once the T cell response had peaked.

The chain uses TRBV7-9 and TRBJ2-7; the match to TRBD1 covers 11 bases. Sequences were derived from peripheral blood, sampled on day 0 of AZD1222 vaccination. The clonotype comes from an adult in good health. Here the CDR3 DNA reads TGTGCCAGCAGCACAGCCGGACAGGGGGCAACCTACGAGCAGTACTTC. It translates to CASSTAGQGATYEQYF.